The next 3 T cell receptor beta chains were all read from a single sample in a study of spatial heterogeneity in lung cancer. General study points: Tumor mutation count correlated with how many alpha and beta TCRs expanded intratumorally.

TCRdb itself ran the 5' RACE reads through MiXCR, one entry per CDR3 protein. Here the sample spans 20,000 or so distinct CDR3 sequences, 5.5% to 8% being singletons. These receptors have no identified antigens. Described time point: sample taken at primary tumor resection. The specimen comprised lung tumor tissue, sampled at surgery. The receptors here all came from a female donor with early-stage non-small cell lung cancer.

This clonotype was counted a few times. The chain couples TRBV4-3 to TRBJ2-3, with TRBD2 matching 11 bases. Trimming removed 5 bases from V and 2 bases from J; junction bases left unmatched: 6. Germline CDR1 reads LGHNA; CDR2 reads YSLEER. The CDR3 spans 16 residues. In DNA form, the CDR3 reads TGCGCCAGCAGCTGGGCGACTAGCGGGACCACAGATACGCAGTATTTT. This gives the protein CASSWATSGTTDTQYF.

This clonotype was seen repeatedly, ten times or more. The chain employs TRBV7-2 and TRBJ1-2; 12 positions agree with TRBD1. Germline loops: CDR1 SGHTA, CDR2 FQGNSA. The CDR3 is 15 residues long. With 3 bases clipped from V and 7 bases from J, the junction kept 6 bases outside the gene matches. CDR3 DNA: TGTGCCAGCAGCTTCATTGGGGGACAGGGGGCTGGCTACACCTTC. Encoded protein: CASSFIGGQGAGYTF.

By sample fraction, this clonotype is medium-sized. This chain uses TRBV20-1 with TRBJ1-1; D remains ambiguous. The CDR3 extends over 12 amino acids. Per the germline V gene, CDR1 is DFQATT and CDR2 is SNEGSKA (reference sequence). CDR3 DNA sequence: TGCAGGTTAGGTCGCCCGAACACTGAAGCTTTCTTT. Amino acid sequence: CRLGRPNTEAFF.